The 21 T cell receptor beta chains given below trace back to one sample, sequenced in a study of immune heterogeneity within non-small cell lung tumors. Multiplex PCR was performed with 32 V and 13 J primers, and it amplified TCR beta CDR3. One entry per CDR3 protein results from TCRdb running MiXCR on the multiplex PCR reads. This sample carries about 16,000 distinct CDR3 sequences, roughly 29% of them seen once, and the ten largest clones take around 15%. Bulk tumor genomic DNA served as template, at roughly 600 ng per sample. The authors collected several far-apart biopsies from each primary tumor during surgery. Patients went through curative surgery, and their non-small cell lung cancer was untreated and newly diagnosed. Input material: lung tumor tissue. Receptor source: a woman aged 50 to 65 with non-small cell lung cancer.

This clonotype has a count of ten or more. J is TRBJ2-5 and V is TRBV6-1, with a possible D match to TRBD2 (7 bases). The V and J ends lost 5 bases and 5 bases respectively, with 15 bases between them. The CDR3 totals 14 residues. Looked up from germline, CDR1 is MNHNS and CDR2 is SASEGT. The CDR3 DNA follows: TGTGCCAGCAGTTTTCCACAGGGAGGGGAGACCCAGTACTTC. Translation gives CASSFPQGGETQYF.

At least ten counts were recorded for this clonotype. CDR3 coding DNA: TGTGCCAGCAGTTCTCTCTTCGGGGTCTATGAGCAGTTCTTC. This gives the protein CASSSLFGVYEQFF. The chain uses TRBV28 and TRBJ2-1, with D possibly TRBD2 on 5 matching bases. The CDR3 covers 14 residues. The germline V and J ends were trimmed by 4 bases and 8 bases, with 15 bases remaining between them. Germline assignment: CDR1 MDHEN and CDR2 SYDVKM.

This clonotype was seen at least ten times. This sequence joins TRBV2 and TRBJ1-2; D gene uncertain. CDR3 length: 14 amino acids. Germline V gene lookup returns CDR1 SNHLY and CDR2 FYNNEI. V dropped 6 bases and J dropped 2 bases, with 13 bases sitting between them. CDR3 bases: TGTGCCAGCAGGGTTAATCCCGGGAACTATGGCTACACCTTC. Residues: CASRVNPGNYGYTF.

Points on this clonotype: A much larger clone lies a single base off, so this may be a read error. The genes are TRBV2 and TRBJ2-5; D is unclear. CDR1 and CDR2 from the germline V gene are SNHLY and FYNNEI. The CDR3 has 13 residues. The CDR3 DNA is TGTGCCAACAGTGGGTCGCAACAAGAGACCCAGTACTTC. This translates into CANSGSQQETQYF. The full variable domain, in which reference TRBV2 and TRBJ2-5 provide the parts outside the CDR3, is EPEVTQTPSHQVTQMGQEVILRCVPISNHLYFYWYRQILGQKVEFLVSFYNNEISEKSEIFDDQFSVERPDGSNFTLKIRSTKLEDSAMYFCANSGSQQETQYFGPGTRLLVL.

This clonotype ranks as medium-sized. V gene TRBV20-1 combines with J gene TRBJ1-2; D is ambiguous. V was trimmed by 0 bases and J by 0 bases, leaving 8 bases between them. The CDR3 length is 14 residues. Germline lookup yields CDR1 DFQATT and CDR2 SNEGSKA (reference sequence). The CDR3 DNA is TGCAGTGCTAGAGAACCCGGAACTAACTATGGCTACACCTTC. It yields the protein CSAREPGTNYGYTF.

This clonotype was recorded at least ten times. This chain uses TRBV6-1 with TRBJ2-3; 9 bases map to TRBD1. Germline values: CDR1 MNHNS, CDR2 SASEGT. The CDR3 contains 17 residues. V lost 2 bases and J lost 1; bases outside the gene matches: 7. CDR3 loop: CASSEWVDRGGTDTQYF. CDR3 sequence (DNA): TGTGCCAGCAGTGAATGGGTGGACAGGGGAGGCACAGATACGCAGTATTTT.

Concerning this clonotype itself: A junction end diverges from the germline sequence, so it may reflect a read error. The chain is built from TRBV5-6 and TRBJ1-2; possibly TRBD1 for D (6 bases). The CDR3 consists of 14 residues. The germline gives CDR1 SGHDT, CDR2 YYEEEE. The CDR3 spells CASSPPGQSYRYTF. In DNA, the CDR3 is TGTGCCAGCAGCCCGCCGGGACAAAGCTATCGCTACACCTTC.

This clonotype has at least ten counts. The rearrangement joins TRBV15 to TRBJ2-3; weak D call: TRBD2 (5 bases). Trimming cost V 0 bases and J 0 bases, with 13 bases left between them. CDR1 and CDR2 (germline): LNHNV, YYDKDF (reference sequence). The CDR3 is 17 residues long. This CDR3 is CATSRDTAGPSTDTQYF. The CDR3 nucleotides read TGTGCCACCAGCAGAGATACGGCGGGCCCTAGCACAGATACGCAGTATTTT.

The CDR3 DNA sequence: TGTGCCAGCAGCCCAGGACTAGCGGAAGCGCAAGAGACCCAGTACTTC. Encoded protein: CASSPGLAEAQETQYF. The rearrangement joins TRBV9 to TRBJ2-5, with 10 bases lining up with TRBD2. The germline gives CDR1 SGDLS, CDR2 YYNGEE. With V trimmed by 4 bases and J by 2 bases, 8 bases remained unmatched. This CDR3 region has 16 residues.

A remark on this clonotype: A read error may explain this, as a much larger clone is one base away. Here the CDR3 DNA reads TGTGCCAGCACCGCCCTCGGGAGAGGAGCCCTTCAGTTGGGCACTGAAGCTTTCTTT. Translating gives CASTALGRGALQLGTEAFF. The chain carries TRBV11-2 and TRBJ1-1, with no clear D. Germline CDR1 SGHAT, CDR2 FQNNGV. CDR3 length: 19 amino acids. V lost 7 bases, J lost 4 bases, and 31 bases lay in between.

This chain connects TRBV9 to TRBJ1-2; D unclear. This CDR3 comprises 13 residues. Looked up from germline, CDR1 is SGDLS and CDR2 is YYNGEE. V lost 4 bases and J lost 8, with 15 bases in between. CDR3 DNA sequence: TGTGCCAGCAGCCTAGGTGGAAACGAAGGCTACACCTTC. Translating gives CASSLGGNEGYTF.

A word on this clonotype: Mismatch with germline at one junction end may stem from a read error. This chain joins TRBV24-1 and TRBJ1-5; D ambiguous. CDR3 length equals 12 residues. Per the germline V gene, CDR1 is KGHDR and CDR2 is SFDVKD. The CDR3 sequence is CATNDGNQPQHF. The CDR3, as DNA: TGTGCCACCAATGATGGCAATCAGCCCCAGCATTTT.

This chain uses TRBV11-2 with TRBJ2-2, with 9 bases fitting TRBD2. CDR3 length equals 15 residues. V lost 5 bases to trimming and J lost 7 bases; unmatched junction nucleotides: 8. CDR1 and CDR2 from the germline V gene are SGHAT and FQNNGV. Here the CDR3 DNA reads TGTGCCAGCAGCCGTATAGCGGGAGCGGGCGGGGAGCTGTTTTTT. Translation gives CASSRIAGAGGELFF.

Many counts were recorded for this clonotype. The chain uses TRBV19 and TRBJ1-2, with D uncertain. Trimming removed 6 bases at V and 2 bases at J, with 7 bases between. Germline values: CDR1 LNHDA, CDR2 SQIVND (reference sequence). The CDR3 is 12 amino acids. As DNA, the CDR3 is TGTGCCAGTAGCCTTCGAAACTATGGCTACACCTTC. Translation gives CASSLRNYGYTF. Full variable domain (outside the CDR3, taken from reference TRBV19 and TRBJ1-2): DGGITQSPKYLFRKEGQNVTLSCEQNLNHDAMYWYRQDPGQGLRLIYYSQIVNDFQKGDIAEGYSVSREKKESFPLTVTSAQKNPTAFYLCASSLRNYGYTFGSGTRLTVV.

The chain joins TRBV24-1 to TRBJ2-4, with 12 bases lining up with TRBD2. This CDR3 comprises 20 residues. The V gene's germline CDR1 is KGHDR and CDR2 SFDVKD. V shed 0 bases, J shed 0 bases, and the junction held 8 bases outside the gene matches. The CDR3 DNA follows: TGTGCCACCAGTGATTTGCATGGGACTAGCGGGCTGGTAGCCAAAAACATTCAGTACTTC. Protein product: CATSDLHGTSGLVAKNIQYF.

Comment on this clonotype: This may come from a read error, since a much larger clone is one base off. J is TRBJ2-7 and V is TRBV29-1; D tentatively fits TRBD1 or TRBD2 (6 bases each). The germline V and J ends were trimmed by 1 base and 3 bases, with 16 bases remaining between them. This CDR3 comprises 15 residues. The germline V gene has CDR1 SQVTM and CDR2 ANQGSEA. The CDR3 sequence: CSVEAGAASSYEQYF. In nucleotides, the CDR3 is TGCAGCGTTGAAGCGGGGGCAGCTTCAAGCTACGAGCAGTACTTC.

This rearrangement joins TRBV3-1 to TRBJ2-3; D is possibly TRBD2 (5 bases). CDR3 length: 15 residues. Between the trimmed V and J ends, which lost 2 bases and 3 bases, there was a span of 12 bases. Germline CDR1 reads LGHDT; CDR2 reads YNNKEL (reference sequence). The DNA for the CDR3 is TGTGCCAGCAGCCAACTAGTGGGAGTAACAGATACGCAGTATTTT. This codes for CASSQLVGVTDTQYF.

This clonotype has only a few counts. V is TRBV18 and J is TRBJ2-3; 7 bases match TRBD2. Losses at the gene ends were 3 bases for V and 2 bases for J; bases not matched to a gene: 14. The CDR3 sequence is 18 residues long. Germline V gene data show CDR1 as KGHSH and CDR2 as LQKENI. In nucleotides, the CDR3 is TGTGCCAGCTCACCTTCTCCTAGCGGAGGGGTACTCACAGATACGCAGTATTTT. Its protein is CASSPSPSGGVLTDTQYF.

About this clonotype itself: One base away lies a much larger clone, so this may be a sequencing read error. V usage is TRBV27 and J usage is TRBJ2-2; D remains ambiguous. The CDR3 is 13 amino acids. Deletions cut 6 bases from V and 7 bases from J, with 12 bases between. CDR1 MNHEY and CDR2 SMNVEV come from the germline V gene (reference sequence). For the CDR3, the DNA is TGTGCCAGCAGCCCTTCGCCCCGCGGGGAGCTGTTTTTT. Protein: CASSPSPRGELFF.

This clonotype counts as medium-sized. The CDR3 is CASYRDRGLRTEAFF. The CDR3 DNA sequence: TGTGCCAGCTACCGGGACAGGGGGCTTAGAACTGAAGCTTTCTTT. J is TRBJ1-1 and V is TRBV28; 12 nucleotides match TRBD1. The J segment lost 5 bases and the V segment lost 8 bases, leaving 9 bases of the junction unmatched. Germline-derived CDR1 and CDR2 are MDHEN and SYDVKM. The CDR3 has 15 residues.

This clonotype turned up a few times. V usage is TRBV7-9 and J usage is TRBJ2-2; no clear D. Germline V gene data show CDR1 as SEHNR and CDR2 as FQNEAQ (reference sequence). Between the trimmed V and J ends, which lost 7 bases and 0 bases, there was a span of 9 bases. The CDR3 length is 14 residues. CDR3 coding DNA: TGTGCCAGCAACACCTACTCGAACACCGGGGAGCTGTTTTTT. Amino acids: CASNTYSNTGELFF.